Following are 5 T cell receptor beta chains from one sample sequenced in a study of vaccination and CD4 T cells after COVID-19. The Oncomine TCR Beta short-read assay was what sequenced the DNA obtained from cultured CD4+ T cells. The genomic DNA was obtained from cultured CD4+ T cells by extraction with the QIAamp micro DNA kit. TCRdb re-called the PCR reads with MiXCR, one entry per CDR3 protein. This sample has about 6,300 distinct CDR3 sequences, with approximately 31% found just once. For these receptors, no antigen is known. The treatment is: approximately 11-day PBMC culture with coronavirus spike peptide pools or control peptides (ViraFEST assay). It was before the COVID-19 pandemic (2011-2018) that the unexposed donor's CD4+ T cells were collected. Material: CD4+ T cells from blood, cultured in vitro. The receptors shown here come from a human donor in good health.

This sequence joins TRBV15 and TRBJ2-2; 10 bases line up with TRBD2. This CDR3 spans 15 amino acids. The germline CDR1 and CDR2 sequences are LNHNV and YYDKDF (reference sequence). V was pared by 6 bases and J by 3 bases, with 4 bases of the junction left unmatched. Written as DNA, the CDR3 is TGTGCCACCAGAGAAGCGGGAGGGGACACCGGGGAGCTGTTTTTT. Translated, it gives CATREAGGDTGELFF.

There are a few counts of this clonotype. The germline gene is not matched at one end of the junction; a read error may be the cause. The genes are TRBV7-6 and TRBJ2-1, with D hard to call. CDR1 and CDR2 from the germline V gene are SGHVS and FNYEAQ. The CDR3 has 14 residues. CDR3 protein: CASSLASGHNEQFF. Written as DNA, the CDR3 is TGTGCTAGCAGCTTAGCATCGGGCCACAATGAGCAGTTCTTC.

The V gene is TRBV20-1, the J gene TRBJ2-3; D call uncertain. V lost 7 bases to trimming and J lost 3 bases, with 20 bases between them. The CDR3 extends over 15 amino acids. Germline V lookup: CDR1 DFQATT, CDR2 SNEGSKA (reference sequence). The chain's CDR3 is CSVRAPSRNTDTQYF. The CDR3 DNA sequence: TGCAGTGTCAGAGCTCCGAGTAGGAATACAGATACGCAGTATTTT.

The V call is TRBV19, the J call TRBJ2-3; no definite D call. This CDR3 region has 15 residues. Germline V gives CDR1 LNHDA, CDR2 SQIVND (reference sequence). V was clipped by 3 bases and J by 0 bases, with 10 bases between them. CDR3 protein: CASSIIGASTDTQYF. In nucleotides, the CDR3 is TGTGCCAGTAGTATTATAGGAGCTAGCACAGATACGCAGTATTTT. Supplemented by reference TRBV19 and TRBJ2-3, the full variable domain reads DGGITQSPKYLFRKEGQNVTLSCEQNLNHDAMYWYRQDPGQGLRLIYYSQIVNDFQKGDIAEGYSVSREKKESFPLTVTSAQKNPTAFYLCASSIIGASTDTQYFGPGTRLTVL.

The chain uses TRBV7-6 and TRBJ2-7; D unresolved. Germline values: CDR1 SGHVS, CDR2 FNYEAQ. V lost 3 bases and J lost 6, with 9 bases in between. The CDR3 runs 12 residues. CDR3 DNA: TGTGCCAGCAGCTTGGGGTCGGGCGAGCAGTACTTC. This codes for CASSLGSGEQYF. The full variable domain, its missing parts supplied by reference TRBV7-6 and TRBJ2-7, is GAGVSQSPRYKVTKRGQDVALRCDPISGHVSLYWYRQALGQGPEFLTYFNYEAQQDKSGLPNDRFSAERPEGSISTLTIQRTEQRDSAMYRCASSLGSGEQYFGPGTRLTVT.